This entry features one T cell receptor (beta chain) sequence. The antigen is not known. Trimming shortened V by 6 bases and J by 6 bases, and 14 bases separated the two germline ends. This CDR3 contains 12 residues. Germline loops: CDR1 SQVTM, CDR2 ANQGSEA. Libraries were prepared by immunoSEQ multiplex PCR; TCRdb keeps only in-frame clonotypes and omits some of them. The data show about 39,000 clones, roughly 85% seen once. This sample was included in a study of T cell responses to AZD1222 COVID-19 vaccine. Study conclusions and caveats: Increased Spike-specific TCR breadth and depth were observed after two AZD1222 doses.

Sample: peripheral blood, taken 28 days after the second dose of the MenACWY control vaccine. This sequence joins TRBV29-1 and TRBJ1-1, with D maybe TRBD1 (6 bases). This TCR came from an adult who received the MenACWY meningococcal vaccine as a control. The CDR3 DNA sequence: TGCAGCGTGCCCGGACAGTTGTCTGAAGCTTTCTTT. Translation gives CSVPGQLSEAFF. Supplemented by reference TRBV29-1 and TRBJ1-1, the full variable domain reads SAVISQKPSRDICQRGTSLTIQCQVDSQVTMMFWYRQQPGQSLTLIATANQGSEATYESGFVIDKFPISRPNLTFSTLTVSNMSPEDSSIYLCSVPGQLSEAFFGQGTRLTVV.